The 17 T cell receptor beta chains reported below all come from one sample, sequenced in a study of cytomegalovirus exposure and HLA in healthy donors. PCR employed 60 Vbeta and 13 Jbeta primers. The method was immunoSEQ multiplex PCR; TCRdb's version includes in-frame clones alone and lacks a portion of them. The sample comprises about 180,000 clones, roughly four fifths of which are singletons, and approximately 2% rests with the top ten. The source material was PBMCs. These receptors were taken from a woman in her thirties in good health and CMV-seronegative.

This chain connects TRBV28 to TRBJ2-7, with D possibly being TRBD1 (5 bases). Germline-derived CDR1 and CDR2 are MDHEN and SYDVKM. The CDR3 length is 15 residues. The ends were cut back, 6 bases at V and 4 bases at J, with 19 bases in the middle. The CDR3 DNA is TGTGCCAGCAGCCCCAAAAGGTTCAGGGTTTACGAGCAGTACTTC. This translates into CASSPKRFRVYEQYF.

The genes are TRBV6-5 and TRBJ2-5; 9 nucleotides line up with TRBD2. After removal of 5 bases from V and 5 bases from J, the junction contained 6 bases not matched to a gene. Looked up from germline, CDR1 is MNHEY and CDR2 is SVGAGI. CDR3 size: 14 residues. The CDR3 coding sequence is TGTGCCAGCAGTGGTAGCGGGAGCGTTGAGACCCAGTACTTC. It translates to CASSGSGSVETQYF.

This clone was detected only a few times. The chain uses TRBV12-5 and TRBJ2-6; tentative D call: TRBD1 (5 bases). The CDR3 covers 17 residues. Germline V lookup: CDR1 LGHNT, CDR2 FRNRAP. Trimming removed 6 bases at V and 0 bases at J, with 15 bases between. The CDR3, as DNA: TGTGCTAGTGGCTCCGGAGACAGATCCTCTGGGGCCAACGTCCTGACTTTC. Amino acids: CASGSGDRSSGANVLTF.

The chain combines TRBV30 with TRBJ1-5; the D is unclear. The V gene lost 1 base and the J gene lost 4 bases, with 8 bases spanning the gap. The CDR3 runs 13 residues. CDR1 GTSNPN and CDR2 SVGIG come from the germline V gene (reference sequence). The CDR3 protein is CAWSAVGNQPQHF. CDR3 coding DNA: TGTGCCTGGAGTGCAGTTGGTAATCAGCCCCAGCATTTT.

J is TRBJ1-4 and V is TRBV15, with 7 bases that match TRBD1. This CDR3 region has 14 residues. V shed 1 base and J 10 bases; nucleotides not matched to a gene: 6. Germline V lookup: CDR1 LNHNV, CDR2 YYDKDF (reference sequence). The chain's CDR3 is CATSRGQGPGKLFF. The DNA of the CDR3 is TGTGCCACCAGCAGAGGACAGGGTCCGGGAAAACTGTTTTTT.

V gene TRBV5-4 combines with J gene TRBJ2-7, with TRBD1 matching 12 bases. The CDR3 loop spans 15 amino acids. After removal of 4 bases from V and 6 bases from J, the junction contained 8 bases not matched to a gene. Germline V gives CDR1 SGHNT, CDR2 YYREEE (reference sequence). DNA for the CDR3: TGTGCCAGCAGCGGGGGGACAGGGGGCGTATCCGAGCAGTACTTC. It codes for CASSGGTGGVSEQYF.

This chain connects TRBV27 to TRBJ1-5, with 10 nucleotides matching TRBD1. CDR3 length: 17 amino acids. Germline trimming cut 5 bases from V and 3 bases from J; bases unmatched to any gene: 10. CDR1 is MNHEY, CDR2 SMNVEV, per germline (reference sequence). The CDR3 DNA sequence: TGTGCCAGCAGTCCCCCCCCCGGGACAGGGGACAATCAGCCCCAGCATTTT. It specifies CASSPPPGTGDNQPQHF.

The J gene is TRBJ2-3, the V gene TRBV5-6, with TRBD1 matching over 7 bases. J was trimmed by 4 bases and V by 7 bases; bases with no gene match: 9. The CDR3 loop spans 14 amino acids. CDR1 and CDR2 (germline): SGHDT, YYEEEE. The CDR3 sequence: CASLATGLADTQYF. As DNA, the CDR3 is TGTGCCAGCTTGGCGACAGGGTTGGCAGATACGCAGTATTTT.

The chain combines TRBV27 with TRBJ1-5, with TRBD1 identical over 7 bases. In germline, CDR1 is MNHEY, CDR2 SMNVEV (reference sequence). The CDR3 spans 14 residues. Germline trimming cut 5 bases from V and 2 bases from J; bases unmatched to any gene: 3. The CDR3 here is CASSPGTGNQPQHF. CDR3 in DNA: TGTGCCAGCAGTCCCGGGACAGGCAATCAGCCCCAGCATTTT.

This chain connects TRBV5-1 to TRBJ2-4; D may be TRBD2 (6 bases). Trimming shortened V by 0 bases and J by 0 bases, and 13 bases separated the two germline ends. Germline lookup yields CDR1 SGHRS and CDR2 YFSETQ. The CDR3 consists of 17 residues. Here the CDR3 DNA reads TGCGCCAGCAGCTTGGAAGCGCGGGGCTCAGCCAAAAACATTCAGTACTTC. Translated: CASSLEARGSAKNIQYF.

The chain carries TRBV15 and TRBJ2-1; maybe TRBD2 (5 bases). The CDR3 has 12 residues. V shed 3 bases and J shed 5 bases, with 5 bases lying between them. From germline, CDR1 is LNHNV and CDR2 YYDKDF (reference sequence). The CDR3 DNA reads as TGTGCCACCAGCAGGAGGGACAATGAGCAGTTCTTC. This encodes CATSRRDNEQFF.

This clone was seen a single time. The J gene is TRBJ2-7, the V gene TRBV13; 7 positions agree with TRBD1. This CDR3 spans 13 amino acids. Germline-derived CDR1 and CDR2 are PRHDT and FYEKMQ (reference sequence). J was trimmed by 7 bases and V by 2 bases; bases with no gene match: 5. The CDR3 bases are TGTGCCAGCAGCTTACGACAGGGTGGTGAGCAGTACTTC. Protein sequence: CASSLRQGGEQYF.

This clone was seen only a few times. The gene calls are TRBV5-5 and TRBJ2-5, with D tentatively TRBD1 (7 bases). Looked up from germline, CDR1 is SGHKS and CDR2 is YYEKEE (reference sequence). The germline V and J ends were trimmed by 1 base and 2 bases, with 12 bases remaining between them. The CDR3 is 15 amino acids. CDR3 coding DNA: TGTGCCAGCAGCTTGCCAGGGGGAGGACAAGAGACCCAGTACTTC. Its protein is CASSLPGGGQETQYF.

V gene TRBV19 combines with J gene TRBJ1-1; weak D call: TRBD1 (5 bases). V dropped 4 bases and J dropped 6 bases, with 12 bases sitting between them. CDR3 length: 13 amino acids. CDR1 is LNHDA and CDR2 is SQIVND in the germline V gene (reference sequence). The CDR3 DNA reads TGTGCCAGTAGTAACACGCGGGACTCTGAAGCTTTCTTT. It specifies CASSNTRDSEAFF.

This clone was detected only a few times. The chain joins TRBV19 to TRBJ1-5; tentatively, D is TRBD1 (5 bases). This CDR3 has 17 residues. The V end was cut by 5 bases, the J end by 2 bases, with 19 bases between. Germline CDR1 and CDR2: LNHDA and SQIVND (reference sequence). The CDR3: CASSFLEGVPGNQPQHF. CDR3 nucleotide sequence: TGTGCCAGTAGTTTCTTGGAAGGGGTTCCGGGCAATCAGCCCCAGCATTTT. Full variable domain (remainder filled in from reference TRBV19 and TRBJ1-5): DGGITQSPKYLFRKEGQNVTLSCEQNLNHDAMYWYRQDPGQGLRLIYYSQIVNDFQKGDIAEGYSVSREKKESFPLTVTSAQKNPTAFYLCASSFLEGVPGNQPQHFGDGTRLSIL.

DNA of the CDR3: TGTGCCAGCAGTGCCGGGACAGGGCATGAAAAACTGTTTTTT. Amino acid sequence: CASSAGTGHEKLFF. J is TRBJ1-4 and V is TRBV6-1, with 9 bases that match TRBD1. The CDR3 loop spans 14 amino acids. Germline V gives CDR1 MNHNS, CDR2 SASEGT. V lost 4 bases and J lost 6; bases outside the gene matches: 3.

This chain links TRBV4-1 with TRBJ1-3; a weak D match, TRBD1 (5 bases). Germline V gives CDR1 MGHRA, CDR2 YSYEKL. This CDR3 region has 15 residues. V was clipped by 3 bases and J by 3 bases, with 12 bases between them. In DNA form, the CDR3 reads TGCGCCAGCAGCCAGGGGTCTACAGGTGGAAACACCATATATTTT. It codes for CASSQGSTGGNTIYF.